This T cell receptor (beta chain) was recovered during a study of OX40 agonist ivuxolimab in advanced cancers. This table comes from immunoSEQ multiplex PCR, and its TCRdb copy is limited to in-frame clones, with some not included. The data show around 53,000 clones, with about 90% seen just once and approximately 6.8% held by the top ten. The sequencing here drew on CD4+ or CD8+ T cells sorted from blood, taken in a trial of the OX40 agonist ivuxolimab. The source is an adult with an advanced solid tumor such as melanoma, head and neck, liver or kidney cancer.

The CDR3 spells CASSRQGDSYEQYF. CDR3 DNA sequence: TGTGCCAGCAGCAGACAGGGAGACTCCTACGAGCAGTACTTC. This rearrangement joins TRBV7-2 to TRBJ2-7; the match to TRBD1 covers 7 bases. The CDR3 runs 14 residues. J gave up 0 bases and V 5 bases, and 4 bases lay outside the gene matches. Germline-derived CDR1 and CDR2 are SGHTA and FQGNSA.